This paragraph reports one T cell receptor beta chain. These data belong to a study of T cells in narcolepsy. Some clones are missing from TCRdb's copy, which holds only in-frame ones; the method was immunoSEQ multiplex PCR. The data contain some 17,000 clones, approximately 77% of them seen just once; the ten biggest clones take up around 15%. The CDR3 is made up of 13 amino acids. The ends were cut back, 4 bases at V and 5 bases at J, with 11 bases in the middle. Germline CDR1 ENHRY, CDR2 SYGVKD. The genes are TRBV10-3 and TRBJ1-1; TRBD1 is a possible D gene (5 bases). The TCR sequence derives from a human donor with narcolepsy. Material for sequencing was CD45RA- memory CD8+ T cells from PBMCs. CDR3 DNA sequence: TGTGCCATCAGTGGACTGGACAATACTGAAGCTTTCTTT. This gives the protein CAISGLDNTEAFF.